The TCR beta chain described here comes from a study of long-term antiretroviral therapy in people with HIV. Across the study: The study's earliest collections predate the 2015 immediate-ART recommendation by about a decade.

This clone was counted a single time. What it binds is unknown. Regarding the study as a whole: Compared with controls, HIV repertoires showed narrower CDR3 length ranges. The data indicate that diversity increased after ART but remained below transplant donor controls.

Germline V lookup: CDR1 MDHEN, CDR2 SYDVKM. This CDR3 has 14 residues. Trimming pared 4 bases from V and 0 bases from J, leaving 6 bases between. Runs used v3.0 of the immunoSEQ assay and were done at survey level. Repertoires were generated with immunoSEQ multiplex PCR, while TCRdb's copy carries only in-frame clones and drops some. Of more than 35,000 clones detected, 90% to 95% appear once; the ten largest clones hold less than 3%. The sequenced sample was unsorted PBMCs, obtained 3.7 years after starting antiretroviral therapy. The clonotype was recovered from a woman between 50 and 59 years old with HIV. The chain links TRBV28 to TRBJ1-4; D is unresolved. CDR3 residues: CASSSPPTNEKLFF. The CDR3 DNA sequence: TGTGCCAGCAGTTCGCCGCCAACTAATGAAAAACTGTTTTTT.